A selection of T cell receptor beta chains follows, all from one sample in a study of post-analysis software for immune sequencing data. From the PCR reads, TCRdb called clonotypes with MiXCR, one entry per CDR3 protein. Of a few hundred thousand distinct CDR3 sequences listed, less than 40% are singletons. Specimen: blood. Receptors were obtained from a girl aged 5-17 years with multiple sclerosis. Each CDR3 is given with its conserved first and last residue. The D gene is left open where the match is weak. Size is stated for part of the rows, as once, few or many counts, or as a class when the clone is expanded.

d_gene,v_gene,j_gene,abundance,CDR3aa,CDR3nt
-,TRBV12-3/TRBV12-4,TRBJ1-4,-,CASSFSTAGLNEKLFF,TGTGCCAGCAGCTTCTCGACAGCCGGGCTTAATGAAAAACTGTTTTTT
TRBD1,TRBV5-1,TRBJ1-2,-,CASSSGDSFDGYTF,TGCGCCAGCAGCTCTGGGGACAGTTTTGATGGCTACACCTTC
-,TRBV10-3,TRBJ1-1,-,CAISESETPNTEAFF,TGTGCCATCAGTGAGTCCGAGACACCGAACACTGAAGCTTTCTTT
-,TRBV6-2/TRBV6-3,TRBJ2-7,few,CASSHPPYEQYF,TGTGCCAGCAGCCATCCGCCCTACGAGCAGTACTTC
-,TRBV10-3,TRBJ2-1,few,CAISVKRSSYNEQFF,TGTGCCATCAGTGTGAAGCGGAGCTCCTACAATGAGCAGTTCTTC
TRBD1,TRBV5-1,TRBJ2-6,-,CASSSTGTALAGANVLTF,TGCGCCAGCAGCTCAACCGGGACAGCCTTGGCTGGGGCCAACGTCCTGACTTTC
-,TRBV11-1,TRBJ1-1,-,CASSLATEAFF,TGTGCCAGCAGCTTAGCGACTGAAGCTTTCTTT
TRBD2,TRBV5-1,TRBJ2-3,-,CASSPGRASTDTQYF,TGCGCCAGCAGCCCAGGGAGGGCGAGCACAGATACGCAGTATTTT
TRBD1,TRBV3-1,TRBJ1-4,-,CASSQSQGGLNEKLFF,TGTGCCAGCAGCCAAAGCCAGGGGGGACTCAATGAAAAACTGTTTTTT
TRBD1,TRBV2,TRBJ2-7,-,CASSQNTGGKRYEQYF,TGTGCCAGCAGTCAGAATACAGGGGGGAAGAGGTACGAGCAGTACTTC
TRBD2,TRBV7-9,TRBJ2-1,-,CASSAPGLASANEQFF,TGTGCCAGCAGCGCGCCGGGACTAGCGTCTGCAAATGAGCAGTTCTTC
-,TRBV13,TRBJ1-1,-,CASSSLGMLNTEAFF,TGTGCCAGCAGCTCGCTAGGGATGCTGAACACTGAAGCTTTCTTT
TRBD2,TRBV20-1,TRBJ2-7,-,CSARDIGLAGGRSTSYEQYF,TGCAGTGCTAGAGACATCGGACTAGCGGGGGGCCGGTCGACCTCCTACGAGCAGTACTTC
-,TRBV6-5,TRBJ1-1,-,CASGNGGLNTEAFF,TGTGCCAGCGGGAACGGCGGGTTGAACACTGAAGCTTTCTTT
-,TRBV20-1,TRBJ1-1,many,CSARDRMKTPNTEAFF,TGCAGTGCTAGAGATAGAATGAAGACACCGAACACTGAAGCTTTCTTT
TRBD2,TRBV7-7,TRBJ2-2,few,CASSPSGGGTGELFF,TGTGCTAGCAGCCCTAGCGGGGGAGGGACCGGGGAGCTGTTTTTT
TRBD1,TRBV7-6,TRBJ2-3,-,CASSLQTGLSTDTQYF,TGTGCCAGCAGCTTACAGACAGGGCTAAGCACAGATACGCAGTATTTT
TRBD1,TRBV20-1,TRBJ1-1,few,CSANPGTGFSEAFF,TGCAGTGCTAACCCCGGGACAGGGTTTTCTGAAGCTTTCTTT
-,TRBV9,TRBJ1-2,-,CASSPRSAGNYGYTF,TGTGCCAGCAGCCCCCGGAGTGCAGGGAACTATGGCTACACCTTC
-,TRBV6-1,TRBJ1-2,-,CASSEARVGGYTF,TGTGCCAGCAGTGAAGCTAGGGTTGGGGGCTACACCTTC
TRBD1,TRBV14,TRBJ2-1,-,CASGEQGAGNEQFF,TGTGCCAGCGGTGAGCAGGGGGCAGGCAATGAGCAGTTCTTC
TRBD2,TRBV7-3,TRBJ2-3,few,CASSSAGNTDTQYF,TGTGCCAGCAGCTCAGCGGGGAACACAGATACGCAGTATTTT
TRBD1,TRBV7-2,TRBJ1-5,-,CASSTRQGGQPQHF,TGTGCCAGCAGCACCCGACAGGGGGGTCAGCCCCAGCATTTT
-,TRBV7-9,TRBJ2-1,-,CASSSYRGGTNEQFF,TGTGCCAGCAGCTCCTACAGGGGGGGCACGAATGAGCAGTTCTTC
-,TRBV7-2,TRBJ1-2,-,CASSLDGDGYTF,TGTGCCAGCAGCTTAGATGGGGACGGCTACACCTTC
TRBD1,TRBV12-5,TRBJ2-6,-,CASADRGPGANVLTF,TGTGCTAGTGCCGACAGGGGGCCTGGGGCCAACGTCCTGACTTTC
-,TRBV4-3,TRBJ1-1,-,CASSQVTANTEAFF,TGCGCCAGCAGCCAAGTGACTGCGAACACTGAAGCTTTCTTT
TRBD2,TRBV7-2,TRBJ2-3,-,CASSLGLGGGRTDTQYF,TGTGCCAGCAGCTTAGGTCTAGGCGGGGGTCGCACAGATACGCAGTATTTT
-,TRBV7-9,TRBJ2-6,few,CASSRGTGGGPGANVLTF,TGTGCCAGCAGCAGAGGGACCGGAGGGGGACCTGGGGCCAACGTCCTGACTTTC
TRBD2,TRBV13,TRBJ2-3,-,CASAGASGVDTQYF,TGTGCCAGCGCGGGGGCTAGCGGGGTGGATACGCAGTATTTT
TRBD2,TRBV12-3/TRBV12-4,TRBJ2-1,-,CASSFVAGGHNEQFF,TGTGCCAGCAGTTTTGTGGCGGGGGGACACAATGAGCAGTTCTTC
TRBD1,TRBV7-3,TRBJ2-4,-,CASSPDRGRVQYF,TGTGCCAGCAGCCCCGACAGGGGGCGGGTTCAGTACTTC
TRBD2,TRBV12-3/TRBV12-4,TRBJ2-5,-,CASSGGTQYF,TGTGCCAGTTCGGGGGGGACCCAGTACTTC
-,TRBV20-1,TRBJ1-1,-,CSARLSPSNTEAFF,TGCAGTGCTAGATTGAGTCCATCAAACACTGAAGCTTTCTTT
-,TRBV28,TRBJ1-2,-,CATQVHGSYGYTF,TGTGCCACCCAGGTCCACGGCAGCTATGGCTACACCTTC
-,TRBV12-3/TRBV12-4,TRBJ1-2,few,CASSSDLYGYTF,TGTGCCAGCAGTTCCGACCTCTATGGCTACACCTTC
-,TRBV20-1,TRBJ2-5,few,CSARDGGQRVGTQYF,TGCAGTGCTAGAGATGGGGGACAAAGGGTCGGGACCCAGTACTTC
-,TRBV12-3/TRBV12-4,TRBJ2-7,-,CASSDSAFYEQYF,TGTGCCAGCAGCGACAGTGCCTTCTACGAGCAGTACTTC
-,TRBV12-3/TRBV12-4,TRBJ2-1,-,CASSSMRGSPNEQFF,TGTGCCAGCAGTTCCATGAGGGGGTCCCCAAATGAGCAGTTCTTC
-,TRBV12-3/TRBV12-4,TRBJ2-3,few,CASSLQDFGTDTQYF,TGTGCCAGCAGTTTACAAGACTTCGGCACAGATACGCAGTATTTT
TRBD2,TRBV20-1,TRBJ2-1,few,CSADLAGAGNEQFF,TGCAGTGCTGACCTAGCGGGGGCTGGAAATGAGCAGTTCTTC
TRBD1,TRBV9,TRBJ2-3,-,CASSVRTGGTDTQYF,TGTGCCAGCAGCGTTAGGACAGGGGGCACAGATACGCAGTATTTT
-,TRBV12-3/TRBV12-4,TRBJ2-5,-,CASSFTGGTDPQETQYF,TGTGCCAGCAGTTTTACGGGGGGGACAGATCCTCAAGAGACCCAGTACTTC
TRBD1,TRBV20-1,TRBJ1-1,few,CSARALGQFRIGDTEAFF,TGCAGTGCTAGAGCACTGGGACAGTTCCGTATTGGAGACACTGAAGCTTTCTTT
TRBD2,TRBV15,TRBJ2-1,-,CATSSLWGLAGESSYNEQFF,TGTGCCACCAGCAGTCTCTGGGGACTAGCGGGGGAGAGCTCCTACAATGAGCAGTTCTTC
-,TRBV6-2/TRBV6-3,TRBJ2-1,-,CASSSTVYNEQFF,TGTGCCAGCAGTTCGACAGTTTACAATGAGCAGTTCTTC
-,TRBV18,TRBJ1-1,few,CASSPPFTAGAKAFF,TGTGCCAGCTCACCACCGTTCACAGCGGGTGCCAAGGCTTTCTTT
-,TRBV7-2,TRBJ2-1,-,CASTQREISYNEQFF,TGTGCCAGCACCCAGAGGGAAATCTCCTACAATGAGCAGTTCTTC
-,TRBV7-3,TRBJ1-2,few,CASSPYEVEPYGYTF,TGTGCCAGCAGCCCCTATGAAGTTGAACCGTATGGCTACACCTTC
-,TRBV30,TRBJ2-3,-,CAWKQGGSGTDTQYF,TGTGCCTGGAAACAAGGGGGTAGCGGCACAGATACGCAGTATTTT